The TCR beta chain described here comes from a study of STAT5B mutations in CD4+ large granular lymphocyte leukemia. Broader study findings: TRBV06-family usage was enriched in top patient clones (8/27) versus controls (2/35).

As regards this clone: Antigen unknown.

Trimming stripped 8 bases from V and 5 bases from J, with 12 bases between. Germline V CDR1 and CDR2: MNHNY, SVGAGI (reference sequence). The CDR3 is 12 residues long. This was a survey-level run. Generated by immunoSEQ multiplex PCR, the TCRdb table keeps only in-frame clones and is missing some. Here the sample spans tens of thousands of clones, roughly 76% being singletons. This chain links TRBV6-6 with TRBJ2-5; D might be TRBD2 (6 bases). The clonotype comes from a human donor in good health. Sequencing was performed on CD4+ T cells from blood buffy coats. The CDR3 loop reads CASGRPGETQYF. CDR3 in DNA: TGTGCCAGCGGGAGGCCAGGGGAGACCCAGTACTTC.